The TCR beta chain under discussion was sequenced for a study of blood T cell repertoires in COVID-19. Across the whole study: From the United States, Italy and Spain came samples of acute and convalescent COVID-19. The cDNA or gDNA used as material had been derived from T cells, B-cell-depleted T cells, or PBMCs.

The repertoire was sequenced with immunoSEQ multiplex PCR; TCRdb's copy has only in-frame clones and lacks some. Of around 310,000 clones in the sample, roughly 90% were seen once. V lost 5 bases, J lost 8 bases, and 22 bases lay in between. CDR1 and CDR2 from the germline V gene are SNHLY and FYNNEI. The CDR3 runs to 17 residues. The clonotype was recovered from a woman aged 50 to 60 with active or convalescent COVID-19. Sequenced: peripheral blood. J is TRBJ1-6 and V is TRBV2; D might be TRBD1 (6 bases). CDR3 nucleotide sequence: TGTGCCAGCAGTCCGCCAGGGGAATCGTATAGATATTCACCCCTCCACTTT. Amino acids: CASSPPGESYRYSPLHF.